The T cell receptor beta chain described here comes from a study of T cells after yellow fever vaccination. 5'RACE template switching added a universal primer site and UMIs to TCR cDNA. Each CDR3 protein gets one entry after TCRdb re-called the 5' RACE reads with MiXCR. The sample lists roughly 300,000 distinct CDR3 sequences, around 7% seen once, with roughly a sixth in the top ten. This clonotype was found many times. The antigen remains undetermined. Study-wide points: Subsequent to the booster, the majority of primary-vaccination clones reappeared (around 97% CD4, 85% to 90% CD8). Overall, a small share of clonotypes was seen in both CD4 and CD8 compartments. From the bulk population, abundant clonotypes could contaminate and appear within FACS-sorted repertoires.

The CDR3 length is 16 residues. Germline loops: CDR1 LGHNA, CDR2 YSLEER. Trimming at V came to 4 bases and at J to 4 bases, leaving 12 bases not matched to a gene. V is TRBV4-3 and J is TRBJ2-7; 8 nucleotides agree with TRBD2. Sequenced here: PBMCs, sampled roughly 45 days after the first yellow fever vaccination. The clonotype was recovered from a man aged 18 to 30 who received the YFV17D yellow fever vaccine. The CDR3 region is CASSPWERGLSYEQYF. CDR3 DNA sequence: TGCGCCAGCAGCCCCTGGGAGCGGGGGCTTTCATACGAGCAGTACTTC.